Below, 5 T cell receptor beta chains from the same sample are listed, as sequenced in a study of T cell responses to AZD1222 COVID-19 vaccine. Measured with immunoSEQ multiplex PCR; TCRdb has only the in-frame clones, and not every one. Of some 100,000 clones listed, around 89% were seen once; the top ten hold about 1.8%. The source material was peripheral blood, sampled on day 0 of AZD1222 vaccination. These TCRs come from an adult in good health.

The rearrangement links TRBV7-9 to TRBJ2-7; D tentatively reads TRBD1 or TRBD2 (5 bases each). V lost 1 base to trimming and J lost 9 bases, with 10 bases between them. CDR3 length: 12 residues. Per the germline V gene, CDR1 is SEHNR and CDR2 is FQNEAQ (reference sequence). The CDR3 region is CASSLGGKGQYF. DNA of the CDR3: TGTGCCAGCAGCTTAGGGGGGAAGGGGCAGTACTTC.

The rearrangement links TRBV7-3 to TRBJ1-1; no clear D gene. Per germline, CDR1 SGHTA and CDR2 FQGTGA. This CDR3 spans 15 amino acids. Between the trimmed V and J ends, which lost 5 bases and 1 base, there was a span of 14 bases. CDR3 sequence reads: CASSPFPRENTEAFF. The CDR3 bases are TGTGCCAGCAGCCCCTTCCCGCGCGAGAACACTGAAGCTTTCTTT.

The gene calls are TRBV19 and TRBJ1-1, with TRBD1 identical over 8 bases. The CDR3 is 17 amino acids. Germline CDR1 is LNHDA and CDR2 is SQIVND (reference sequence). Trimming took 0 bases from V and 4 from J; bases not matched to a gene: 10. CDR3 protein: CASSIDLRTGRSTEAFF. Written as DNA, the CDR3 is TGTGCCAGTAGTATAGATCTCAGGACAGGGAGGAGCACTGAAGCTTTCTTT.

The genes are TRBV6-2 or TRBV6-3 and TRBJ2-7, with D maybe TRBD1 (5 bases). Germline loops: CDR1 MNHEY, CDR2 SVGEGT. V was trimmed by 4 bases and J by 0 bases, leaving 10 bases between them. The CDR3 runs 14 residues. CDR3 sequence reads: CASSWGLSSYEQYF. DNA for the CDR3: TGTGCCAGCAGTTGGGGCCTCAGCTCCTACGAGCAGTACTTC.

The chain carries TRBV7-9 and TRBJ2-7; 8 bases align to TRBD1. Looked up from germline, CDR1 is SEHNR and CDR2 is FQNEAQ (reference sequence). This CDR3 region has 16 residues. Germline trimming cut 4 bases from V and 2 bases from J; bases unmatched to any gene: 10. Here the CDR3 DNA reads TGTGCCAGCAGCTCGATGACAGGGGAGAGCCCCTACGAGCAGTACTTC. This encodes CASSSMTGESPYEQYF.